Here is one T cell receptor (beta chain) with its context. What it binds is unknown. This sample is part of a study of shared clonotypes between healthy human individuals. Study-wide points: Naive subsets, compared against memory subsets, generally had larger estimated richness values.

Sequenced by immunoSEQ multiplex PCR; TCRdb stores in-frame clones only, minus some. Among over 950,000 clones listed, roughly 77% were seen once. The CDR3 has 13 amino acids. V lost 5 bases, J lost 8 bases, and 6 bases stayed unmatched. Looked up from germline, CDR1 is SGHTA and CDR2 is FQGTGA. The chain joins TRBV7-3 to TRBJ2-1; 7 bases agree with TRBD2. The specimen was memory CD4+ T cells from PBMCs. Subset in this sample: CD45RA-negative fraction. The TCR sequence derives from a man between 18 and 29 years old in good health. Some clones in this sample may be carry-over from other donors' samples. In DNA, the CDR3 is TGTGCCAGCAGCCCAGGACTAGGGGATGAGCAGTTCTTC. Protein sequence: CASSPGLGDEQFF.